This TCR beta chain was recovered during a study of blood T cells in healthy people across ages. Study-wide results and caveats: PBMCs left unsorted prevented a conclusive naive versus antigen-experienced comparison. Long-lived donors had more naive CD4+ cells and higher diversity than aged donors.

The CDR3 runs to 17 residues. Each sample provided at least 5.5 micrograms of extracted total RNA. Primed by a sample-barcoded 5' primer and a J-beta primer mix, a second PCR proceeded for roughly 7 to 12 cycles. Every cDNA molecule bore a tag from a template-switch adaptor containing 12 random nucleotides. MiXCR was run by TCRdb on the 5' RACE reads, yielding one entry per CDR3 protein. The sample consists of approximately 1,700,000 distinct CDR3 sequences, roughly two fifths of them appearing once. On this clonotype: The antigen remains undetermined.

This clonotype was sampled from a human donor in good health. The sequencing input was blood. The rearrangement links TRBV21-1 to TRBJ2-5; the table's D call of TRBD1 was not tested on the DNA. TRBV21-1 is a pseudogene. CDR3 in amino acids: CASSKRRGGINQETQYF. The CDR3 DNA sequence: TGTGCCAGCAGCAAACGGAGGGGGGGGATAAACCAAGAGACCCAGTACTTC.